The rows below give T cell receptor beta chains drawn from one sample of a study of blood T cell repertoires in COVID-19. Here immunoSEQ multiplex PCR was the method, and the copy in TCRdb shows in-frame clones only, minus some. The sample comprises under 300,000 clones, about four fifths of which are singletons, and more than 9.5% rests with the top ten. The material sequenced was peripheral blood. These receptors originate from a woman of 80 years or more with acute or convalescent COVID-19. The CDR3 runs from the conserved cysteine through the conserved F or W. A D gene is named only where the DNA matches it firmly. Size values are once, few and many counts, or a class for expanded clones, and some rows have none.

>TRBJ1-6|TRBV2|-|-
TGTGCCAGCAGGGCTCAGGGGTGGGGTAATTCACCCCTCCACTTT
CASRAQGWGNSPLHF
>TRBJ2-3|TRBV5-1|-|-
TGCGCCAGCACCGAAGCGCAGGCGGGGTCGGATACGCAGTATTTT
CASTEAQAGSDTQYF
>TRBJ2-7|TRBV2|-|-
TGTGCCAGCAGAGAGCCAGGGAAGGGCTACGAGCAGTACTTC
CASREPGKGYEQYF
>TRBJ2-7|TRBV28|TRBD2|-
TGTGCCAGCAGTTCGCCTGGGGGGGGTCTGTACGAGCAGTACTTC
CASSSPGGGLYEQYF
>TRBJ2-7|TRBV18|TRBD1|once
TGTGCCAGCTCACCGCCCGGGACAGTGTACGAGCAGTACTTC
CASSPPGTVYEQYF
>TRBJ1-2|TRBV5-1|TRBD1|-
TGCGCCAGCAGCTTGGAGGCAGGGGGAAGCGGCTACACCTTC
CASSLEAGGSGYTF
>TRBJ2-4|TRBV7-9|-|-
TGTGCCAGCAGCCGTGGACAGAAAAACATTCAGTACTTC
CASSRGQKNIQYF
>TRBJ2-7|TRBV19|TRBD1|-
TGTGCCAGTAGTACGGCCGGGACAGGGGGGTCCTACGAGCAGTACTTC
CASSTAGTGGSYEQYF
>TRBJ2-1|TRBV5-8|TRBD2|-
TGTGCCAGCAGCCCCCGGGGGGGAATTTACAATGAGCAGTTCTTC
CASSPRGGIYNEQFF
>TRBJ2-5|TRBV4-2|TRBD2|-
TGTGCCAGCAGCCAAGGGACTAGCGGGGGGGCTGAAGGAGAGACCCAGTACTTC
CASSQGTSGGAEGETQYF
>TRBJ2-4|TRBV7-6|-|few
TGTGCCAGCAGCCGAGGGGGTTCGGGAAACATTCAGTACTTC
CASSRGGSGNIQYF
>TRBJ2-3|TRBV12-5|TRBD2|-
TGTGCTAGTGGTGCAATCGGGGGGGCCGTAGATACGCAGTATTTT
CASGAIGGAVDTQYF
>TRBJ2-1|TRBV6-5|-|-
TGTGCCAGCAGGTCGGGGAAGGGGACTTACAATGAGCAGTTCTTC
CASRSGKGTYNEQFF
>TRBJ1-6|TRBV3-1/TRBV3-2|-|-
TGTGCCAGCAGCCCAGCGGGGGGTAAATCACCCCTCCACTTT
CASSPAGGKSPLHF
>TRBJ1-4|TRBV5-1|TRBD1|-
TGCGCCAGCAGCTTGCTCGGGCAGGGGGCGGGTGAAAAACTGTTTTTT
CASSLLGQGAGEKLFF
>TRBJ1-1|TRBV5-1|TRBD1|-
TGCGCCAGCAGCTCACAACAGGGGGCGTACACTGAAGCTTTCTTT
CASSSQQGAYTEAFF
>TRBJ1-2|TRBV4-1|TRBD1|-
TGCGCCAGCAGCCAAGACGGTCGGACAGGGGGTCTCTATGGCTACACCTTC
CASSQDGRTGGLYGYTF
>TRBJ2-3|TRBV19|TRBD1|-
TGTGCCAGTAGTATCGACAGGGGAGTGGGAGATACGCAGTATTTT
CASSIDRGVGDTQYF
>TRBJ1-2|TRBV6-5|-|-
TGTGCCAGCACAACACTCGCGACATATGGCTACACCTTC
CASTTLATYGYTF
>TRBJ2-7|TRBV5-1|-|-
TGCGCCAGCAGATACGGACGGGACACCAGTTCCTACGAGCAGTACTTC
CASRYGRDTSSYEQYF
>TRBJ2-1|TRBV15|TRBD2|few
TGTGCCACCAGCACCCGAAGCGGGGGCTACAATGAGCAGTTCTTC
CATSTRSGGYNEQFF
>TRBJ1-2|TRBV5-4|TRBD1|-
TGTGCCAGCAGCTTGGGAACGGACAGGGCCTATGGCTACACCTTC
CASSLGTDRAYGYTF
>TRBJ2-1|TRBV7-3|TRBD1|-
TGTGCCAGCAGCTTAATGGCAACAGGGGCCGGGGTGGATGAGCAGTTCTTC
CASSLMATGAGVDEQFF
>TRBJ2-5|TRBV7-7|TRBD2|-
TGTGCTAGCAGCCTGCTAGCGGCTGAAGAGACCCAGTACTTC
CASSLLAAEETQYF
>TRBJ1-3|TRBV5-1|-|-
TGCGCCAGCAGATTCTCCGGGACTTCTGGAAACACCATATATTTT
CASRFSGTSGNTIYF
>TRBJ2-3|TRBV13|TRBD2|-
TGTGCCAGCAGCTTAGTAGGGCGGGGGGGCCCATATACGCAGTATTTT
CASSLVGRGGPYTQYF
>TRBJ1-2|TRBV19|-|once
TGTGCCAGTAGTACCGTCCTTTCTAGAGGCTACACCTTC
CASSTVLSRGYTF
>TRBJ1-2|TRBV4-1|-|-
TGCGCCAGCAGCCAAGAAGCCCGGGGCTATGGCTACACCTTC
CASSQEARGYGYTF
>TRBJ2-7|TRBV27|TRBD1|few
TGTGCCAGCAGTAGGGACAGGGGCACCTACGAGCAGTACTTC
CASSRDRGTYEQYF
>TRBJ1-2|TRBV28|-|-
TGTGCCAGCACCGGGAACTATGGCTACACCTTC
CASTGNYGYTF
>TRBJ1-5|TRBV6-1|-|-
TGTGCCAGCAGTGACGGGTATAGCAATCAGCCCCAGCATTTT
CASSDGYSNQPQHF
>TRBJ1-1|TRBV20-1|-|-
TGCAGTGCTAGCGTGAACACTGAAGCTTTCTTT
CSASVNTEAFF
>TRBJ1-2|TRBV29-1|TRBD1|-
TGCAGCGCTGGGACAGATGCTTATGGCTACACCTTC
CSAGTDAYGYTF
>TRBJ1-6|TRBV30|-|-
TGTGCCTGGAGTGGGACAGTGTCTTCACCCCTCCACTTT
CAWSGTVSSPLHF
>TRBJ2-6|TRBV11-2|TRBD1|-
TGTGCCAGCAGCTGGGACAGGGCTGGGGCCAACGTCCTGACTTTC
CASSWDRAGANVLTF
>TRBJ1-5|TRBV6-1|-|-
TGTGCCAGCAGTGCGGAAACAAGCGGCACCCGGGGCAATCAGCCCCAGCATTTT
CASSAETSGTRGNQPQHF
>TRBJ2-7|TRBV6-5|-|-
TGTGCCAGCAGGCCGACAGTGACCTTCGACGAGCAGTACTTC
CASRPTVTFDEQYF
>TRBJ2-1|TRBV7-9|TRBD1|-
TGTGCCAGCACCAAGGGACAGGGGGCTACCTCCTACAATGAGCAGTTCTTC
CASTKGQGATSYNEQFF
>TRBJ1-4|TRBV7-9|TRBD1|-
TGTGCCAGCAGCTCTCCCGACAGGGGCATGGGGGAAAAACTGTTTTTT
CASSSPDRGMGEKLFF
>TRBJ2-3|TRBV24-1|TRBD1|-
TGTGCCACCCTTGGACAGGGAAAGTTTGCGCAGTATTTT
CATLGQGKFAQYF
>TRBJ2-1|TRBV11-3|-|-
TGTGCCAGCAGCGTAAGACAGGCTGAGCAGTTCTTC
CASSVRQAEQFF
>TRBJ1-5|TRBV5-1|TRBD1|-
TGCGCCAGCAGCTTGCGGACAGGAGCGGATCAGCCCCAGCATTTT
CASSLRTGADQPQHF
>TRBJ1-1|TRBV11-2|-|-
TGTGCCAGCAGCTTAGATTGGGCGGACTTATCAATGAACACTGAAGCTTTCTTT
CASSLDWADLSMNTEAFF
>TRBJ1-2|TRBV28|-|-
TGTGCCAGCAGTACCTTGGGCCCCACCGACTATGGCTACACCTTC
CASSTLGPTDYGYTF
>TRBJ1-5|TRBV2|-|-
TGTGCCAGCAGTGATCGACAGCGACAACAGCCCCAGCATTTT
CASSDRQRQQPQHF
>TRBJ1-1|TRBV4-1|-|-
TGCGCCAGCAGCCAAGAACGGGGGAACACTGAAGCTTTCTTT
CASSQERGNTEAFF
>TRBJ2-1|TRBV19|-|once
TGTGCCAGTAGTTCCCAACAGACTAGTTGGCATGAGCAGTTCTTC
CASSSQQTSWHEQFF
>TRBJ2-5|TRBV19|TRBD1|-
TGTGCCAGTACCAACAGGGGGCGCGGGGAGACCCAGTACTTC
CASTNRGRGETQYF